Presented here are 28 T cell receptor beta chains from one specimen sequenced in a study of T cells in Graves' hyperthyroidism and ophthalmopathy. Amplified TCR beta CDR3 regions derived from RNA transcripts. With the HTBI primer set, the TCR CDR3 went through a first round of RT-PCR. TCRdb independently ran MiXCR on the multiplex PCR reads; one entry per CDR3 protein. The data show 540,000 or so distinct CDR3 sequences, roughly 14% seen once. The specimen sequenced was blood. All receptors come from a young woman with Graves' hyperthyroidism.

There are many counts of this clonotype. J is TRBJ2-7 and V is TRBV6-1; 10 bases map to TRBD2. Germline CDR1 is MNHNS and CDR2 is SASEGT. The CDR3 consists of 15 residues. The V gene end was trimmed by 6 bases and the J gene end by 4 bases; junction bases not matched to a gene: 9. The CDR3 sequence: CASSLGLANIYEQYF. As DNA, the CDR3 is TGTGCCAGCAGCCTGGGACTAGCGAACATTTACGAGCAGTACTTC.

Ten or more counts support this clonotype. The DNA of the CDR3 is TGCAGTGCTAGAGGGGAGGAACGGACAGGGGGGTCCTACGAGCAGTACTTC. Its translation is CSARGEERTGGSYEQYF. The genes are TRBV20-1 and TRBJ2-7; 10 positions match TRBD1. J lost 1 base, V lost 1 base, and 10 bases had no gene match. The CDR3 is 17 amino acids. The germline V gene encodes CDR1 DFQATT and CDR2 SNEGSKA (reference sequence).

This clonotype has a handful of counts. One end of the junction varies from germline; a read error may be responsible. This CDR3 reads CANSLLGLATYNEQFF. The CDR3 nucleotides are TGTGCCAACAGTTTACTGGGACTAGCGACGTACAATGAGCAGTTCTTC. The gene calls are TRBV27 and TRBJ2-1; TRBD2 agrees at 10 bases. There are 16 residues in the CDR3. Germline V lookup: CDR1 MNHEY, CDR2 SMNVEV (reference sequence).

This clonotype was picked up many times. This chain connects TRBV28 to TRBJ2-7, with 10 bases fitting TRBD1. The V gene's germline CDR1 is MDHEN and CDR2 SYDVKM. V was pared by 6 bases and J by 6 bases, with 11 bases of the junction left unmatched. The CDR3 spans 15 residues. CDR3 sequence reads: CASSIPGQGSIEQYF. CDR3 DNA: TGTGCCAGCAGCATCCCGGGACAGGGGAGCATCGAGCAGTACTTC.

This clonotype was recorded at least ten times. The chain carries TRBV18 and TRBJ1-1; D not certain. The CDR3 length is 15 residues. V was cut by 0 bases and J by 1 base, with 9 bases left in between. CDR1 is KGHSH, CDR2 LQKENI, per germline. CDR3 sequence (DNA): TGTGCCAGCTCACCACCGGGCCGAACGAACACTGAAGCTTTCTTT. It is translated as CASSPPGRTNTEAFF.

This clonotype was counted many times. The chain has TRBV18 and TRBJ1-6; D is ambiguous. Between the trimmed V and J ends, which lost 2 bases and 8 bases, there was a span of 10 bases. The germline CDR1 and CDR2 sequences are KGHSH and LQKENI. The CDR3 has 14 residues. The CDR3 region is CASSPKGGDSPLHF. The DNA of the CDR3 is TGTGCCAGCTCACCAAAGGGAGGTGATTCACCCCTCCACTTT.

This clonotype was observed at least ten times. The CDR3 DNA reads as TGTGCCAGCAATGTAGCGGGAGAGGAAACCGGGGAGCTGTTTTTT. Translated, it gives CASNVAGEETGELFF. This chain connects TRBV6-1 to TRBJ2-2, with 9 bases aligning to TRBD2. CDR1 and CDR2 from the germline V gene are MNHNS and SASEGT. V shed 7 bases and J 5 bases; nucleotides not matched to a gene: 8. CDR3 length: 15 amino acids.

This clonotype occurred many times. The chain is built from TRBV3-1 and TRBJ1-2; D unclear. The CDR3 extends over 13 amino acids. Germline CDR1 and CDR2: LGHDT and YNNKEL (reference sequence). Trimming left V 0 bases short and J 8 bases short, with 10 bases between. CDR3 protein: CASSQDGPAGYTF. The CDR3 DNA follows: TGTGCCAGCAGCCAAGACGGGCCAGCCGGCTACACCTTC. Complete variable domain (other parts from reference TRBV3-1 and TRBJ1-2): DTAVSQTPKYLVTQMGNDKSIKCEQNLGHDTMYWYKQDSKKFLKIMFSYNNKELIINETVPNRFSPKSPDKAHLNLHINSLELGDSAVYFCASSQDGPAGYTFGSGTRLTVV.

This clonotype appeared many times. The DNA for the CDR3 is TGTGCCTGGAGCCACACCCCCTCGGGACAGATGAACACTGAAGCTTTCTTT. Encoded protein: CAWSHTPSGQMNTEAFF. V and J are TRBV30 and TRBJ1-1; 7 nucleotides agree with TRBD1. Germline assignment: CDR1 GTSNPN and CDR2 SVGIG (reference sequence). The junction had 13 bases not matched to a gene; V was cut back by 3 bases and J by 0 bases. The CDR3 runs to 17 residues.

This clonotype showed up many times. The chain joins TRBV2 to TRBJ2-7; the D is unclear. V lost 8 bases, J lost 0 bases, and 11 bases lay in between. The germline CDR1 and CDR2 sequences are SNHLY and FYNNEI. This CDR3 has 13 residues. The CDR3 bases are TGTGCCAGCGAGTCGGGCAGCTCCTACGAGCAGTACTTC. The encoded protein is CASESGSSYEQYF.

The rearrangement joins TRBV2 to TRBJ1-6; 7 bases line up with TRBD1. The V gene's germline CDR1 is SNHLY and CDR2 FYNNEI. The ends lost 6 bases at V and 0 bases at J; junction bases unmatched: 5. The CDR3 length is 16 residues. The CDR3 is CASRDRQGSYNSPLHF. The DNA for the CDR3 is TGTGCCAGCAGGGATAGACAGGGCTCCTATAATTCACCCCTCCACTTT.

This clonotype was counted only a few times. Here the CDR3 reads CASSLLAGGTNTGELFF. As DNA, the CDR3 is TGTGCCAGCAGCTTACTAGCGGGAGGCACGAACACCGGGGAGCTGTTTTTT. The chain uses TRBV7-3 and TRBJ2-2; 11 nucleotides line up with TRBD2. The CDR3 runs to 17 residues. V gave up 2 bases and J gave up 0 bases; unmatched junction bases: 2. Germline loops: CDR1 SGHTA, CDR2 FQGTGA.

This clonotype was seen ten or more times. The chain uses TRBV13 and TRBJ2-7; no definite D call. Germline V CDR1 and CDR2: PRHDT, FYEKMQ (reference sequence). Trimming removed 0 bases from V and 0 bases from J, with 12 bases in between. CDR3 length equals 16 residues. In DNA, the CDR3 is TGTGCCAGCAGCTTAGGCCCTAGTGCCACCTCCTACGAGCAGTACTTC. It specifies CASSLGPSATSYEQYF.

In this sample, this clonotype turned up many times. The rearrangement links TRBV27 to TRBJ2-1, with 9 positions matching TRBD2. This CDR3 has 16 amino acids. V trimming: 4 bases; J trimming: 10 bases; junction bases outside the gene matches: 14. Germline assignment: CDR1 MNHEY and CDR2 SMNVEV (reference sequence). CDR3 nucleotides: TGTGCCAGCAGTTCTCACCTTTTGCGGGAGGGCCAGGAGCAGTTCTTC. Translated, it gives CASSSHLLREGQEQFF.

This clonotype was detected a few times. The chain combines TRBV3-1 with TRBJ1-5; D unresolved. V lost 1 base and J lost 2, with 6 bases in between. The CDR3 has 14 amino acids. In germline, CDR1 is LGHDT, CDR2 YNNKEL (reference sequence). The CDR3: CASSQVPGNQPQHF. The CDR3 DNA reads TGTGCCAGCAGCCAAGTCCCGGGCAATCAGCCCCAGCATTTT.

Many counts were recorded for this clonotype. J is TRBJ2-3 and V is TRBV12-3 or TRBV12-4; maybe TRBD2 (6 bases). V gave up 4 bases and J gave up 6 bases, with 8 bases separating them. There are 12 residues in the CDR3. The CDR3 region is CASSWDFDTQYF. Here the CDR3 DNA reads TGTGCCAGCAGTTGGGACTTTGATACGCAGTATTTT.

This clonotype was detected many times. The CDR3 sequence is CASSGMAGSASPLHF. CDR3 sequence (DNA): TGTGCCAGCTCAGGAATGGCAGGCAGTGCTTCACCCCTCCACTTT. The chain recombines TRBV18 with TRBJ1-6; D gene uncertain. This CDR3 comprises 15 residues. Trimming pared 5 bases from V and 9 bases from J, leaving 17 bases between. Germline assignment: CDR1 KGHSH and CDR2 LQKENI.

This clonotype occurred a few times. The rearrangement links TRBV20-1 to TRBJ2-7; D is uncertain. This CDR3 is 14 amino acids long. CDR1 is DFQATT and CDR2 is SNEGSKA in the germline V gene (reference sequence). V lost 1 base, J lost 5 bases, and 15 bases lay in between. CDR3 DNA: TGCAGTGCTAGAGGGGCTACCCCTTGGGACGAGCAGTACTTC. Protein product: CSARGATPWDEQYF.

This clonotype showed up many times. V gene TRBV20-1 combines with J gene TRBJ2-7, with 15 bases aligning to TRBD2. Germline V gene sequence: CDR1 DFQATT, CDR2 SNEGSKA (reference sequence). V lost 0 bases to trimming and J lost 5 bases; unmatched junction nucleotides: 20. This CDR3 contains 21 residues. DNA of the CDR3: TGCAGTGCTAGAGAGGGTCCCGGGACTAGCGGGAGGCCCGAAGGGAAGGACGAGCAGTACTTC. It specifies CSAREGPGTSGRPEGKDEQYF.

This clonotype showed up just a few times. The chain is built from TRBV19 and TRBJ2-4; 9 nucleotides match TRBD1. Germline V CDR1 and CDR2: LNHDA, SQIVND (reference sequence). V trimming: 6 bases; J trimming: 2 bases; junction bases outside the gene matches: 5. The CDR3 sequence is 15 residues long. The chain's CDR3 is CASREDRGSKNIQYF. In nucleotides, the CDR3 is TGTGCCAGTAGGGAGGACAGGGGATCCAAAAACATTCAGTACTTC.

Notes on this clonotype: One base away lies a much larger clone, so this may be a sequencing read error. The chain couples TRBV12-3 or TRBV12-4 to TRBJ2-3; no clear D. This CDR3 is built from 13 residues. V was cut by 5 bases and J by 4 bases, with 10 bases left in between. CDR3 region: CASSPNWADTQYF. Here the CDR3 DNA reads TGTGCCAGCAGTCCCAACTGGGCAGATACGCAGTATTTT.

The CDR3, as DNA: TGTGCCAGCAGTGATAAGCCGTTTGGGCAGCCCCAGCATTTT. It is translated as CASSDKPFGQPQHF. V and J are TRBV2 and TRBJ1-5; D is unclear. The CDR3 contains 14 residues. The germline V and J ends were trimmed by 3 bases and 7 bases, with 13 bases remaining between them. The V gene's germline CDR1 is SNHLY and CDR2 FYNNEI.

This clonotype was seen more than once but under ten times. The chain combines TRBV6-2 or TRBV6-3 with TRBJ1-2; D is ambiguous. The CDR3 is made up of 14 amino acids. Germline assignment: CDR1 MNHEY and CDR2 SVGEGT. Trimming shortened V by 4 bases and J by 4 bases, and 13 bases separated the two germline ends. CDR3 in amino acids: CASSSGTEVYGYTF. The CDR3 region has the DNA TGTGCCAGCAGTTCAGGAACAGAAGTCTATGGCTACACCTTC.

This chain uses TRBV4-2 with TRBJ2-2; 9 positions agree with TRBD1. The germline CDR1 and CDR2 sequences are LGHNA and YNFKEQ. V lost 0 bases and J lost 5; bases outside the gene matches: 4. The CDR3 is 16 residues long. The CDR3 sequence: CASSQDWGQGTGELFF. The CDR3 bases are TGTGCCAGCAGCCAAGATTGGGGACAGGGTACCGGGGAGCTGTTTTTT.

This clonotype was recorded a few times. V and J are TRBV5-6 and TRBJ2-2; 9 bases map to TRBD2. Germline V gives CDR1 SGHDT, CDR2 YYEEEE. The CDR3 has 19 residues. V dropped 4 bases and J dropped 3; count of bases not matched to a gene: 16. CDR3 loop: CASSESTSGYLPHTGELFF. The CDR3 nucleotides read TGTGCCAGCAGCGAGTCGACTAGCGGATACCTCCCCCACACCGGGGAGCTGTTTTTT. Based on the CDR3 plus reference TRBV5-6 and TRBJ2-2, the full variable domain is DAGVTQSPTHLIKTRGQQVTLRCSPKSGHDTVSWYQQALGQGPQFIFQYYEEEERQRGNFPDRFSGHQFPNYSSELNVNALLLGDSALYLCASSESTSGYLPHTGELFFGEGSRLTVL.

This clonotype was seen at least ten times. The chain links TRBV6-1 to TRBJ1-1; TRBD1 is a possible D gene (5 bases). CDR3 length: 16 amino acids. V was clipped by 7 bases and J by 5 bases, with 23 bases between them. Germline CDR1 and CDR2: MNHNS and SASEGT. Written as DNA, the CDR3 is TGTGCCAGCATCCCAAGGATAACGCTAGGGGTGACTGAAGCTTTCTTT. Its protein product is CASIPRITLGVTEAFF.

In its sample, this clonotype was seen a few times. This chain connects TRBV6-1 to TRBJ1-5; possible D gene TRBD1, 5 bases. The germline CDR1 and CDR2 sequences are MNHNS and SASEGT. CDR3 size: 16 residues. V lost 6 bases and J lost 0, with 15 bases in between. CDR3 nucleotide sequence: TGTGCCAGCAGCCGGGCCCTGGGGGATAGCAATCAGCCCCAGCATTTT. Translation: CASSRALGDSNQPQHF.

At least ten counts were recorded for this clonotype. The genes are TRBV10-3 and TRBJ2-1; TRBD2 matches 8 bases. CDR1 and CDR2 from the germline V gene are ENHRY and SYGVKD. Losses at the gene ends were 4 bases for V and 8 bases for J; bases not matched to a gene: 10. This CDR3 contains 15 residues. The CDR3 region has the DNA TGTGCCATCAGTGGTGCGGGAGGCATTAGGGATGAGCAGTTCTTC. It translates to CAISGAGGIRDEQFF.